This TCR beta chain originates from a study of cytomegalovirus exposure and HLA in healthy donors. As to this clone: The antigen is unknown.

The germline gives CDR1 LNHDA, CDR2 SQIVND (reference sequence). Trimming removed 4 bases at V and 3 bases at J, with 22 bases between. The CDR3 length is 17 residues. The PCR used 60 Vbeta and 13 Jbeta primers. TCRdb's copy holds only in-frame clones and misses some; the assay was immunoSEQ multiplex PCR. The profile shows under 65,000 clones, 82% of them singletons. Findings and limits, study-wide: In vitro checks showed that three CMV-associated chains really do target CMV antigens. Per a prior analysis, the majority of TCR beta V segments were productive roughly 90% or roughly 30% of the time.

Sequencing input: PBMCs. The source is a woman between 18 and 29 years old in good health and CMV-seronegative. This chain joins TRBV19 and TRBJ2-7, with TRBD2 as a possible D gene (5 bases). The DNA for the CDR3 is TGTGCCAGTAGTACCACTACGCTGGAGAGGGCTGACTACGAGCAGTACTTC. Amino acids: CASSTTTLERADYEQYF.